Following are 25 T cell receptor beta chains from one sample sequenced in a study of blood T cell repertoires in COVID-19. Generated by immunoSEQ multiplex PCR, the TCRdb table keeps only in-frame clones and is missing some. The sample yields about 200,000 clones, roughly 85% seen once. The sample comprised PBMCs or T cells enriched from blood (not recorded which). Every receptor here comes from a man aged 35-49 years who had recovered from COVID-19.

This chain joins TRBV9 and TRBJ2-3; TRBD2 agrees at 9 bases. CDR3 length equals 14 residues. V was pared by 2 bases and J by 3 bases, with 1 base of the junction left unmatched. Germline V CDR1 and CDR2: SGDLS, YYNGEE. The CDR3 spells CASSVSGRTDTQYF. The DNA of the CDR3 is TGTGCCAGCAGCGTTAGCGGGAGAACAGATACGCAGTATTTT.

In this sample, this clone turned up a few times. The chain has TRBV24-1 and TRBJ1-5; no clear D gene. The CDR3 contains 12 residues. From germline, CDR1 is KGHDR and CDR2 SFDVKD. Trimming took off 6 bases at V and 1 base at J, with 3 bases between the two ends. CDR3 protein: CATSSSNQPQHF. In nucleotides, the CDR3 is TGTGCCACCAGTAGCAGCAATCAGCCCCAGCATTTT.

As concerns this clone: The junction departs from the called germline gene at one end, perhaps through a read error. This chain links TRBV28 with TRBJ2-3; 9 bases match TRBD1. This CDR3 is built from 15 residues. Germline loops: CDR1 MDHEN, CDR2 SYDVKM. The CDR3 protein is CASSLTSGTGLQREF. The CDR3 bases are TGTGCCAGCAGTTTAACATCCGGGACAGGGTTACAGAGGGAATTT.

The chain has TRBV7-8 and TRBJ2-3, with D unclear. Trimming shortened V by 2 bases and J by 1 base, and 10 bases separated the two germline ends. The CDR3 is made up of 15 amino acids. The germline CDR1 and CDR2 sequences are SGHVS and FQNEAQ. CDR3 loop: CASSLSRIGTDTQYF. The CDR3, as DNA: TGTGCCAGCAGCTTAAGCAGGATAGGCACAGATACGCAGTATTTT.

In this sample, this clone turned up a few times. J is TRBJ1-4 and V is TRBV27; TRBD1 aligns across 7 bases. The V and J ends lost 6 bases and 7 bases, in that order; junction bases with no gene match: 5. CDR1 is MNHEY, CDR2 SMNVEV, per germline (reference sequence). The CDR3 totals 13 residues. The CDR3 region has the DNA TGTGCCAGCAGCCTGGGACAGACTGAAAAACTGTTTTTT. This sequence encodes CASSLGQTEKLFF.

The chain uses TRBV5-6 and TRBJ1-5, with 7 bases matching TRBD1. Germline V lookup: CDR1 SGHDT, CDR2 YYEEEE. V lost 4 bases and J lost 7; bases outside the gene matches: 14. The CDR3 is made up of 16 amino acids. The CDR3: CASSPSPTGWRQPQHF. CDR3 coding DNA: TGTGCCAGCAGCCCCAGCCCGACAGGGTGGAGGCAGCCCCAGCATTTT.

The chain joins TRBV11-2 to TRBJ2-7; D might be TRBD1 (6 bases). Germline V gene sequence: CDR1 SGHAT, CDR2 FQNNGV. V gave up 5 bases and J gave up 4 bases, with 21 bases separating them. The CDR3 is 16 residues long. The CDR3, as DNA: TGTGCCAGCAGCACCATGGGCCCCGGGACATCATACGAGCAGTACTTC. The encoded protein is CASSTMGPGTSYEQYF.

The CDR3 reads CASSKVRASGMWATDTQYF. In nucleotides, the CDR3 is TGTGCCAGCAGCAAAGTCCGCGCTAGCGGGATGTGGGCCACAGATACGCAGTATTTT. This chain uses TRBV21-1 with TRBJ2-3; no check of the table's D call, TRBD2, against the DNA was made. TRBV21-1 has pseudogene status. This CDR3 is 19 amino acids long.

The rearrangement uses TRBV4-1 and TRBJ2-7, with a tentative D call TRBD2 (5 bases). Germline assignment: CDR1 MGHRA and CDR2 YSYEKL. The V end lost 0 bases, the J end lost 3 bases, and 12 bases lay between the germline ends. CDR3 length: 15 residues. The CDR3, as DNA: TGCGCCAGCAGCCAAGATTGGGCGGGTTACTACGAGCAGTACTTC. Amino acid sequence: CASSQDWAGYYEQYF.

This chain connects TRBV12-3 or TRBV12-4 to TRBJ2-1, with D tentatively TRBD2 (6 bases). V was trimmed by 3 bases and J by 14 bases, leaving 14 bases between them. This CDR3 spans 12 amino acids. The CDR3 protein is CASSLLSGDEFF. As DNA, the CDR3 is TGTGCCAGCAGTTTGTTGTCGGGGGATGAGTTCTTC.

The CDR3 region has the DNA TGTGCCAGCAGTCTACTCGGGACAGGGATAGGCAATGAGCAGTTCTTC. It is translated as CASSLLGTGIGNEQFF. The rearrangement links TRBV7-6 to TRBJ2-1; 9 bases are a match to TRBD1. The V and J ends lost 6 bases and 6 bases, in that order; junction bases with no gene match: 12. The CDR3 extends over 16 amino acids. CDR1 is SGHVS and CDR2 is FNYEAQ in the germline V gene.

The chain carries TRBV7-9 and TRBJ2-1; the match to TRBD2 covers 9 bases. The V and J ends lost 1 base and 4 bases, in that order; junction bases with no gene match: 5. The CDR3 runs 16 residues. Looked up from germline, CDR1 is SEHNR and CDR2 is FQNEAQ (reference sequence). The CDR3 loop is CASSLVLAGPYNEQFF. CDR3 in DNA: TGTGCCAGCAGCTTAGTACTAGCGGGTCCTTACAATGAGCAGTTCTTC.

The chain couples TRBV5-1 to TRBJ2-2; 8 bases align to TRBD1. V dropped 4 bases and J dropped 4; count of bases not matched to a gene: 6. The CDR3 spans 15 residues. Germline values: CDR1 SGHRS, CDR2 YFSETQ. CDR3 residues: CASSKDRDATGELFF. The CDR3 bases are TGCGCCAGCAGCAAGGACAGGGATGCCACCGGGGAGCTGTTTTTT.

The chain uses TRBV20-1 and TRBJ1-2; D is ambiguous. Trimming pared 7 bases from V and 7 bases from J, leaving 13 bases between. Germline CDR1 and CDR2: DFQATT and SNEGSKA (reference sequence). This CDR3 spans 11 amino acids. The CDR3 is CSVRIMRGYTF. The CDR3 bases are TGCAGTGTTCGAATCATGCGTGGCTACACCTTC.

CDR3 DNA sequence: TGCAGCGTTGAACTAGCGGGAGGGACTAGCTCCTACGAGCAGTACTTC. Translated: CSVELAGGTSSYEQYF. This chain joins TRBV29-1 and TRBJ2-7; 12 bases align to TRBD2. The J segment lost 0 bases and the V segment lost 2 bases, leaving 5 bases of the junction unmatched. The CDR3 is made up of 16 amino acids. Germline V gene lookup returns CDR1 SQVTM and CDR2 ANQGSEA.

V is TRBV11-2 and J is TRBJ2-5, with 7 bases fitting TRBD1. The V segment lost 0 bases and the J segment 4 bases; nucleotides outside the gene matches: 8. Per germline, CDR1 SGHAT and CDR2 FQNNGV. This CDR3 spans 16 amino acids. The CDR3 region is CASSLEARGMGETQYF. For the CDR3, the DNA is TGTGCCAGCAGCTTAGAAGCCAGGGGGATGGGAGAGACCCAGTACTTC.

This clone was seen just once. CDR3 sequence: CSVLQAGLYEQYF. CDR3 sequence (DNA): TGCAGCGTTCTACAGGCGGGGCTCTACGAGCAGTACTTC. The chain combines TRBV29-1 with TRBJ2-7, with TRBD2 as a possible D gene (6 bases). Between the trimmed V and J ends, which lost 5 bases and 3 bases, there was a span of 14 bases. CDR1 and CDR2 (germline): SQVTM, ANQGSEA. The CDR3 extends over 13 amino acids.

This clone appeared a single time. The chain carries TRBV29-1 and TRBJ2-3; 7 positions agree with TRBD2. The CDR3 has 14 residues. V lost 5 bases and J lost 2; bases outside the gene matches: 7. Germline values: CDR1 SQVTM, CDR2 ANQGSEA. CDR3 nucleotides: TGCAGCGTTCGGGAGGACACAAACACAGATACGCAGTATTTT. Protein sequence: CSVREDTNTDTQYF.

V is TRBV5-6 and J is TRBJ2-7, with 12 nucleotides matching TRBD2. The V gene's germline CDR1 is SGHDT and CDR2 YYEEEE. The V gene end was trimmed by 0 bases and the J gene end by 11 bases; junction bases not matched to a gene: 9. This CDR3 has 15 amino acids. This CDR3 is CASSLASLAGGPKYF. The CDR3 DNA reads TGTGCCAGCAGCTTGGCTTCGCTAGCGGGAGGGCCGAAGTACTTC.

This clone has a handful of counts. The V gene is TRBV30, the J gene TRBJ2-7; TRBD2 matches 7 bases. The length of the CDR3 is 15 residues. Germline assignment: CDR1 GTSNPN and CDR2 SVGIG (reference sequence). In nucleotides, the CDR3 is TGTGCTTCGGGGAGGGGTTTTTTCGCCGGTGACGAGCAGTACTTC. Its protein is CASGRGFFAGDEQYF.

Turning to this clone: The same CDR3 arises from other DNA sequences in this sample as well. The rearrangement joins TRBV25-1 to TRBJ1-5, with unresolved D. From germline, CDR1 is MGHDK and CDR2 SYGVNS. The CDR3 is made up of 13 amino acids. The V gene lost 4 bases and the J gene lost 3 bases, with 7 bases spanning the gap. In DNA form, the CDR3 reads TGTGCCAGCAGTGCAGGTTCCAATCAGCCCCAGCATTTT. It encodes CASSAGSNQPQHF.

The chain carries TRBV20-1 and TRBJ2-7; TRBD2 might be the D (6 bases). This CDR3 is 15 amino acids long. Trimming took 3 bases from V and 4 from J, leaving 19 bases between them. Germline lookup yields CDR1 DFQATT and CDR2 SNEGSKA (reference sequence). As DNA, the CDR3 is TGCAGTGCTAGTGAGGTTCGTCGGGGGTTGTACGAGCAGTACTTC. Translated: CSASEVRRGLYEQYF.

This chain links TRBV7-2 with TRBJ2-7; TRBD2 aligns across 11 bases. The V gene end was trimmed by 5 bases and the J gene end by 2 bases; junction bases not matched to a gene: 5. Per germline, CDR1 SGHTA and CDR2 FQGNSA. The CDR3 has 15 amino acids. CDR3 nucleotide sequence: TGTGCCAGCAGCGAGACTAGCGGGATGACCTACGAGCAGTACTTC. Its protein product is CASSETSGMTYEQYF.

This sequence joins TRBV11-2 and TRBJ2-7, with 11 bases that match TRBD2. CDR3 size: 14 residues. The V and J ends lost 7 bases and 6 bases, in that order; junction bases with no gene match: 8. Germline assignment: CDR1 SGHAT and CDR2 FQNNGV. The CDR3 DNA reads TGTGCCAGCACCAATGGACTAGCGGGTGCCGAGCAGTACTTC. Its translation: CASTNGLAGAEQYF. The full variable domain, with the rest looked up from reference TRBV11-2 and TRBJ2-7, is EAGVAQSPRYKIIEKRQSVAFWCNPISGHATLYWYQQILGQGPKLLIQFQNNGVVDDSQLPKDRFSAERLKGVDSTLKIQPAKLEDSAVYLCASTNGLAGAEQYFGPGTRLTVT.

This clone is a singleton in its sample. J is TRBJ1-1 and V is TRBV29-1; D perhaps matches TRBD1 (6 bases). Deletions cut 3 bases from V and 5 bases from J, with 13 bases between. The CDR3 consists of 13 residues. Per the germline V gene, CDR1 is SQVTM and CDR2 is ANQGSEA. The CDR3 region is CSVESQGRTEAFF. The CDR3 DNA is TGCAGCGTTGAGAGCCAGGGGAGAACTGAAGCTTTCTTT. The full variable domain, rest sourced from reference TRBV29-1 and TRBJ1-1, is SAVISQKPSRDICQRGTSLTIQCQVDSQVTMMFWYRQQPGQSLTLIATANQGSEATYESGFVIDKFPISRPNLTFSTLTVSNMSPEDSSIYLCSVESQGRTEAFFGQGTRLTVV.